This T cell receptor beta chain was found in a study of blood T cell repertoires in COVID-19. CDR1 is SQVTM, CDR2 ANQGSEA, per germline. J was trimmed by 5 bases and V by 6 bases; bases with no gene match: 14. This CDR3 has 15 residues. This clone showed up just once. Sequenced by immunoSEQ multiplex PCR; TCRdb stores in-frame clones only, minus some. The table includes 19,000 or so clones, 86% detected once. The sequenced material came from peripheral blood. The receptor was derived from a man in his 70s with acute or convalescent COVID-19. V is TRBV29-1 and J is TRBJ1-1, with TRBD1 matching 8 bases. The CDR3 protein is CSVQNPIQGGTEAFF. The CDR3 DNA reads TGCAGCGTCCAAAATCCAATACAGGGGGGGACTGAAGCTTTCTTT.